The 29 T cell receptor beta chains listed next were all sequenced from one sample in a study of cytomegalovirus exposure and HLA in healthy donors. Measured with immunoSEQ multiplex PCR; TCRdb has only the in-frame clones, and not every one. The table lists tens of thousands of clones, around 97% of them singletons. Material for sequencing was PBMCs. These receptors originate from a man younger than 30 in good health and CMV-seronegative.

The chain is built from TRBV27 and TRBJ2-3; D ambiguous. The CDR3 loop spans 16 amino acids. The germline gives CDR1 MNHEY, CDR2 SMNVEV (reference sequence). With 5 bases removed from V and 5 bases from J, the gap between germline ends came to 20 bases. The CDR3 bases are TGTGCCAGCAGTCCCATGGTGACGTACCGGGTAGATACGCAGTATTTT. Its protein product is CASSPMVTYRVDTQYF.

V usage is TRBV6-1 and J usage is TRBJ1-1; D is unresolved. The CDR3 consists of 13 residues. Trimming cost V 3 bases and J 5 bases, with 10 bases left between them. Germline V gives CDR1 MNHNS, CDR2 SASEGT. The CDR3 bases are TGTGCCAGCAGTGAGGCCCCGTGGACTGAAGCTTTCTTT. Its protein product is CASSEAPWTEAFF.

This chain connects TRBV19 to TRBJ1-5; D unclear. The CDR3 runs 15 residues. Trimming removed 7 bases from V and 4 bases from J, with 17 bases in between. Germline CDR1 LNHDA, CDR2 SQIVND (reference sequence). The CDR3 nucleotides are TGTGCCAGTATCCAAGGCGGGAGGGCTAATCAGCCCCAGCATTTT. It codes for CASIQGGRANQPQHF.

The V gene is TRBV27, the J gene TRBJ1-1, with 11 bases that match TRBD1. V gave up 4 bases and J gave up 4 bases; unmatched junction bases: 5. This CDR3 has 15 amino acids. Germline loops: CDR1 MNHEY, CDR2 SMNVEV (reference sequence). The CDR3 region is CASSWSGTGGTEAFF. The CDR3, as DNA: TGTGCCAGCAGTTGGTCCGGGACAGGGGGCACTGAAGCTTTCTTT.

The rearrangement links TRBV9 to TRBJ1-1; a weak D match, TRBD1 (5 bases). The CDR3 contains 14 residues. Per germline, CDR1 SGDLS and CDR2 YYNGEE. V shed 4 bases and J shed 7 bases, with 17 bases lying between them. CDR3 nucleotide sequence: TGTGCCAGCAGCTGGGGCGGTTCGGGGGATGAAGCTTTCTTT. Translated: CASSWGGSGDEAFF. The complete variable domain, with remaining parts taken from reference TRBV9 and TRBJ1-1, reads DSGVTQTPKHLITATGQRVTLRCSPRSGDLSVYWYQQSLDQGLQFLIQYYNGEERAKGNILERFSAQQFPDLHSELNLSSLELGDSALYFCASSWGGSGDEAFFGQGTRLTVV.

The chain carries TRBV19 and TRBJ2-1, with 7 bases matching TRBD1. The germline gives CDR1 LNHDA, CDR2 SQIVND (reference sequence). The ends lost 4 bases at V and 3 bases at J; junction bases unmatched: 9. This CDR3 region has 16 residues. The CDR3 spells CASSTLRTGVYNEQFF. In DNA, the CDR3 is TGTGCCAGTAGTACTCTCCGGACAGGCGTCTACAATGAGCAGTTCTTC.

The chain recombines TRBV28 with TRBJ1-5; TRBD1 might be the D (6 bases). Germline V CDR1 and CDR2: MDHEN, SYDVKM. CDR3 length: 17 residues. V was cut by 5 bases and J by 0 bases, with 17 bases left in between. The CDR3 nucleotides are TGTGCCAGCAGTCACCCGCAGGGGAGTTATAGCAATCAGCCCCAGCATTTT. Translation: CASSHPQGSYSNQPQHF.

The chain is built from TRBV6-1 and TRBJ1-4; 7 nucleotides align to TRBD1. V trimming: 3 bases; J trimming: 7 bases; junction bases outside the gene matches: 8. Germline loops: CDR1 MNHNS, CDR2 SASEGT. This CDR3 is built from 15 residues. The CDR3 region has the DNA TGTGCCAGCAGTGACAGGGGGTCTGTAAGTGAAAAACTGTTTTTT. Residues: CASSDRGSVSEKLFF.

The chain has TRBV5-8 and TRBJ1-1; D might be TRBD1 (6 bases). The germline V and J ends were trimmed by 8 bases and 1 base, with 9 bases remaining between them. The CDR3 totals 12 residues. Germline CDR1 reads SGHTS; CDR2 reads YDEGEE. The CDR3, as DNA: TGTGCCAGGGGAGGGGGGAACACTGAAGCTTTCTTT. This sequence encodes CARGGGNTEAFF. Variable domain in full (rest from reference TRBV5-8 and TRBJ1-1): EAGVTQSPTHLIKTRGQQATLRCSPISGHTSVYWYQQALGLGLQFLLWYDEGEERNRGNFPPRFSGRQFPNYSSELNVNALELEDSALYLCARGGGNTEAFFGQGTRLTVV.

This clone was observed once. At one boundary the junction diverges from the germline segment, which might be a read error. J is TRBJ1-4 and V is TRBV2, with D perhaps matching TRBD1 (6 bases). The CDR3 spans 15 residues. Germline CDR1 is SNHLY and CDR2 is FYNNEI. The CDR3, as DNA: TGTGCCAGCAGCGAAGAAACAGGGAGTAATGAAAAACTGTTTTTT. This sequence encodes CASSEETGSNEKLFF.

The chain combines TRBV6-1 with TRBJ2-5; 8 nucleotides align to TRBD1. Germline V gene data show CDR1 as MNHNS and CDR2 as SASEGT. V dropped 1 base and J dropped 4; count of bases not matched to a gene: 5. CDR3 length: 15 amino acids. This CDR3 is CASSEGTGLGETQYF. The CDR3 region has the DNA TGTGCCAGCAGTGAAGGGACAGGGCTGGGAGAGACCCAGTACTTC.

The chain joins TRBV7-3 to TRBJ2-3; 7 nucleotides match TRBD1. Germline V lookup: CDR1 SGHTA, CDR2 FQGTGA. V shed 1 base, J shed 2 bases, and the junction held 3 bases outside the gene matches. CDR3 length: 15 amino acids. The CDR3 nucleotides read TGTGCCAGCAGCTTAAGGGGGACAGCCACAGATACGCAGTATTTT. Translated, it gives CASSLRGTATDTQYF. The variable domain in full, completed from reference TRBV7-3 and TRBJ2-3, reads GAGVSQTPSNKVTEKGKYVELRCDPISGHTALYWYRQSLGQGPEFLIYFQGTGAADDSGLPNDRFFAVRPEGSVSTLKIQRTERGDSAVYLCASSLRGTATDTQYFGPGTRLTVL.

The chain carries TRBV5-4 and TRBJ2-2; 10 bases match TRBD1. Germline CDR1 reads SGHNT; CDR2 reads YYREEE (reference sequence). The V segment lost 4 bases and the J segment 2 bases; nucleotides outside the gene matches: 5. The CDR3 loop spans 16 amino acids. CDR3 region: CASSGKTGGNTGELFF. CDR3 coding DNA: TGTGCCAGCAGCGGGAAGACAGGGGGCAACACCGGGGAGCTGTTTTTT.

This clone has just one count. CDR3: CASSDGLAGADEQFF. CDR3 coding DNA: TGCGCCAGCAGTGATGGTCTAGCGGGAGCAGATGAGCAGTTCTTC. This chain uses TRBV10-2 with TRBJ2-1; 10 nucleotides line up with TRBD2. Germline-derived CDR1 and CDR2 are WSHSY and SAAADI. With V trimmed by 3 bases and J by 8 bases, 7 bases remained unmatched. The CDR3 is made up of 15 amino acids.

The chain is built from TRBV12-5 and TRBJ2-1; maybe TRBD2 (6 bases). The ends were cut back, 1 base at V and 6 bases at J, with 13 bases in the middle. Germline values: CDR1 LGHNT, CDR2 FRNRAP. This CDR3 comprises 15 residues. This CDR3 is CASGLGLEGGNEQFF. The DNA of the CDR3 is TGTGCTAGTGGTTTGGGGCTAGAGGGAGGCAATGAGCAGTTCTTC.

The rearrangement uses TRBV14 and TRBJ1-2, with 7 bases lining up with TRBD1. Germline V gives CDR1 SGHDN, CDR2 FVKESK. Losses at the gene ends were 2 bases for V and 4 bases for J; bases not matched to a gene: 7. The CDR3 runs to 15 residues. CDR3: CASSQQGGSGYGYTF. CDR3 nucleotide sequence: TGTGCCAGCAGCCAACAGGGGGGATCGGGCTATGGCTACACCTTC.

This chain uses TRBV6-6 with TRBJ2-5; D perhaps matches TRBD1 (5 bases). This CDR3 contains 15 residues. Trimming removed 2 bases at V and 2 bases at J, with 12 bases between. Germline CDR1 is MNHNY and CDR2 is SVGAGI (reference sequence). The CDR3 spells CASSYVTGRQETQYF. Written as DNA, the CDR3 is TGTGCCAGCAGTTACGTTACAGGACGACAAGAGACCCAGTACTTC.

This rearrangement joins TRBV28 to TRBJ2-1, with D maybe TRBD2 (7 bases). The CDR3 is 14 residues long. Trimming cost V 8 bases and J 4 bases, with 15 bases left between them. Looked up from germline, CDR1 is MDHEN and CDR2 is SYDVKM. The DNA for the CDR3 is TGTGCCAGCCGTAGGGAGGGGGATTACAATGAGCAGTTCTTC. It encodes CASRREGDYNEQFF. Supplemented by reference TRBV28 and TRBJ2-1, the full variable domain reads DVKVTQSSRYLVKRTGEKVFLECVQDMDHENMFWYRQDPGLGLRLIYFSYDVKMKEKGDIPEGYSVSREKKERFSLILESASTNQTSMYLCASRREGDYNEQFFGPGTRLTVL.

This chain connects TRBV10-2 to TRBJ2-7, with 7 bases aligning to TRBD1. J was trimmed by 6 bases and V by 5 bases; bases with no gene match: 4. Germline V lookup: CDR1 WSHSY, CDR2 SAAADI. CDR3 length: 12 residues. The CDR3: CASSTAGGEQYF. In DNA, the CDR3 is TGCGCCAGCAGTACAGCAGGGGGCGAGCAGTACTTC.

This chain connects TRBV30 to TRBJ1-2; D call uncertain. Germline values: CDR1 GTSNPN, CDR2 SVGIG (reference sequence). The V end was cut by 0 bases, the J end by 8 bases, with 13 bases between. This CDR3 has 13 amino acids. The CDR3 loop is CAWSVKRENGYTF. CDR3 DNA: TGTGCCTGGAGTGTAAAACGGGAGAACGGCTACACCTTC.

The gene calls are TRBV18 and TRBJ1-1, with D perhaps TRBD1 (5 bases). Trimming removed 2 bases from V and 2 bases from J, with 15 bases in between. CDR3 length: 16 residues. Per the germline V gene, CDR1 is KGHSH and CDR2 is LQKENI. The CDR3 DNA is TGTGCCAGCTCACCATGGGGGAGGGTGCCTAACACTGAAGCTTTCTTT. Translation: CASSPWGRVPNTEAFF.

The chain recombines TRBV6-5 with TRBJ2-2; D unresolved. Germline CDR1 MNHEY, CDR2 SVGAGI. The CDR3 extends over 13 amino acids. V lost 2 bases and J lost 4, with 5 bases in between. CDR3 amino acids: CASSYHTTGELFF. CDR3 nucleotides: TGTGCCAGCAGTTACCACACCACCGGGGAGCTGTTTTTT.

This clone was seen once. The chain uses TRBV5-1 and TRBJ2-5; D possibly corresponds to TRBD1 (6 bases). The germline gives CDR1 SGHRS, CDR2 YFSETQ. The CDR3 sequence is 16 residues long. Between the trimmed V and J ends, which lost 4 bases and 3 bases, there was a span of 19 bases. The CDR3 coding sequence is TGCGCCAGCAGCAACGGACAGCCCGGCCGGGAAGAGACCCAGTACTTC. Its translation is CASSNGQPGREETQYF.

This chain uses TRBV19 with TRBJ1-1; D gene unclear. CDR3 length: 15 amino acids. Deletions cut 1 base from V and 4 bases from J, with 13 bases between. Germline assignment: CDR1 LNHDA and CDR2 SQIVND (reference sequence). CDR3: CASSIAFTDFTEAFF. The CDR3 DNA sequence: TGTGCCAGTAGTATAGCTTTTACAGATTTCACTGAAGCTTTCTTT.

The chain uses TRBV13 and TRBJ1-2; 7 positions match TRBD1. This CDR3 is built from 15 residues. Trimming removed 0 bases from V and 8 bases from J; junction bases left unmatched: 9. CDR1 and CDR2 (germline): PRHDT, FYEKMQ (reference sequence). The CDR3 nucleotides read TGTGCCAGCAGCTTAGGGGACAGGCGCGTTATCGGCTACACCTTC. This gives the protein CASSLGDRRVIGYTF. Looking up the rest from reference TRBV13 and TRBJ1-2 gives the full variable domain: AAGVIQSPRHLIKEKRETATLKCYPIPRHDTVYWYQQGPGQDPQFLISFYEKMQSDKGSIPDRFSAQQFSDYHSELNMSSLELGDSALYFCASSLGDRRVIGYTFGSGTRLTVV.

The chain has TRBV6-1 and TRBJ1-2; D is undetermined. V gave up 0 bases and J gave up 2 bases, with 10 bases separating them. The germline CDR1 and CDR2 sequences are MNHNS and SASEGT. This CDR3 comprises 15 residues. CDR3 residues: CASSEADGENYGYTF. CDR3 in DNA: TGTGCCAGCAGTGAAGCAGACGGGGAGAACTATGGCTACACCTTC.

The rearrangement uses TRBV27 and TRBJ2-2; 8 bases are shared with TRBD1. Germline V gene data show CDR1 as MNHEY and CDR2 as SMNVEV (reference sequence). The CDR3 is 15 residues long. V lost 6 bases and J lost 0; bases outside the gene matches: 3. The chain's CDR3 is CASSSGGANTGELFF. DNA for the CDR3: TGTGCCAGCAGCTCAGGGGGCGCGAACACCGGGGAGCTGTTTTTT.

The chain links TRBV19 to TRBJ1-1, with D unresolved. Germline assignment: CDR1 LNHDA and CDR2 SQIVND (reference sequence). The germline V and J ends were trimmed by 5 bases and 1 base, with 11 bases remaining between them. The CDR3 is 14 residues long. CDR3 in amino acids: CASSFFGGNTEAFF. The CDR3 nucleotides read TGTGCCAGTAGTTTCTTTGGCGGGAACACTGAAGCTTTCTTT. Looking up the rest from reference TRBV19 and TRBJ1-1 gives the full variable domain: DGGITQSPKYLFRKEGQNVTLSCEQNLNHDAMYWYRQDPGQGLRLIYYSQIVNDFQKGDIAEGYSVSREKKESFPLTVTSAQKNPTAFYLCASSFFGGNTEAFFGQGTRLTVV.

The CDR3 DNA is TGTGCCAGCAGTTTATGGCCACCACAGGGATTACCGCAAGAGACCCAGTACTTC. As protein: CASSLWPPQGLPQETQYF. This chain uses TRBV28 with TRBJ2-5; D possibly corresponds to TRBD1 (6 bases). CDR3 length equals 18 residues. Trimming shortened V by 0 bases and J by 2 bases, and 19 bases separated the two germline ends. Germline CDR1 and CDR2: MDHEN and SYDVKM. The variable domain in full, with the rest retrieved from reference TRBV28 and TRBJ2-5, is DVKVTQSSRYLVKRTGEKVFLECVQDMDHENMFWYRQDPGLGLRLIYFSYDVKMKEKGDIPEGYSVSREKKERFSLILESASTNQTSMYLCASSLWPPQGLPQETQYFGPGTRLLVL.